This T cell receptor (beta chain) was sequenced during a study of T-cell reconstitution after alpha-beta-depleted transplantation in children. This clonotype came up a few times. Preparing the TCRbeta library involved the use of unique molecular identifiers. TCRdb re-analysed the PCR reads in MiXCR, keeping a single row per CDR3 protein. The sample gives roughly 500,000 distinct CDR3 sequences, approximately 16% of which show up once; 3.3% is in the top ten. V shed 4 bases and J 6 bases; nucleotides not matched to a gene: 8. Per the germline V gene, CDR1 is SGHRS and CDR2 is YFSETQ. The CDR3 covers 15 residues.

The receptor was isolated from a human donor who donated a stem cell graft to a child with acute lymphoblastic leukemia. This rearrangement joins TRBV5-1 to TRBJ2-2; 8 bases agree with TRBD1. This material consisted of PBMCs from the stem cell graft donor, taken from the stem cell graft. The CDR3 DNA is TGCGCCAGCAGCGGTTGGACAGGGAGTTCCGGGGAGCTGTTTTTT. It specifies CASSGWTGSSGELFF.